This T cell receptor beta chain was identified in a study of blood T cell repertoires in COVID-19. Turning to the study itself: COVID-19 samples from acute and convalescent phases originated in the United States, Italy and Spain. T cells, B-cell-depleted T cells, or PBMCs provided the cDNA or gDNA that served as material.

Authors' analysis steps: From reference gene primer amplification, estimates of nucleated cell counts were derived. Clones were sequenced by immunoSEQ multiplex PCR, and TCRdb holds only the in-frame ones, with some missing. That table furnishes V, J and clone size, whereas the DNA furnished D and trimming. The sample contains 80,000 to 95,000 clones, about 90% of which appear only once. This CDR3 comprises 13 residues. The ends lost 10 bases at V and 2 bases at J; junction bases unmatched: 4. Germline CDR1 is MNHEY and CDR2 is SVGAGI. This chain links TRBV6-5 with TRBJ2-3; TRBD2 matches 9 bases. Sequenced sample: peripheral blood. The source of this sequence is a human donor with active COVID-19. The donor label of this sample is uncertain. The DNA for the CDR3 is TGTGCCATAAGCGGGGGGCCCACAGATACGCAGTATTTT. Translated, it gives CAISGGPTDTQYF.